This T cell receptor (beta chain) was observed in a study of T-cell reconstitution after alpha-beta-depleted transplantation in children (dated by TCRdb to between 2015 and 2016). Notes on the research overall: T-cell immune reconstitution after TCRalphabeta/CD19-depleted allogeneic hematopoietic cell transplantation in children was quantitatively tracked in the study by means of TCR repertoire profiling.

Library method: PCR. TCRdb records Illumina HiSeq 2500 as the sequencer. To normalize quantification of the TCRbeta repertoire, the TCR libraries were built with molecular barcoding that relied on unique molecular identifiers. The raw public reads went through TCRdb reprocessing: fastp at Q25, MiXCR clone calling, in-frame beta chains kept. Rows with one shared CDR3 protein collapse into an entry with the most common genes and DNA. Counted in this sample were roughly 4,000 distinct CDR3 sequences; under 25% of them appeared once. The ten largest clones take up 58% of the sample. Reading the label with the study, this specimen's time point is: day 60 (about 2 months) after transplantation. The treatment or condition label, as the study defines it: allogeneic hematopoietic cell transplantation with graft depleted of TCRalphabeta T cells and CD19 B cells. The transplant recipients were children given TCRalphabeta/CD19-depleted allogeneic hematopoietic cell grafts.

The sample holds many counts of this clonotype. Its recognized antigen is unknown. No much larger clonotype is one base removed from it; base qualities were not supplied. After removal of 6 bases from V and 5 bases from J, the junction retains 7 bases not matched to a gene. Taken from the germline V gene, the CDR1 and CDR2 loops are SGHTS and YDEGEE. Inclusive of the bounding cysteine and phenylalanine, the CDR3 is 13 residues long. Of all the DNA, just the CDR3 is kept, 39 bases in frame from base 1. General conclusions and limits of the study: In some patients, high TCRbeta diversity at day 60 was attributed to recipient T cells and intrathymic progenitors that had survived conditioning. Over subsequent months, a decline in hyperexpanded clone frequencies was noted, and after one year, T-cell counts and TCRbeta diversity were mostly ascribed to newly produced T cells. Apparently early alphabetaT-cell count recovery about two months after transplant reportedly relied on only several hundred rapidly expanded clones derived from non-depleted graft cells.

The receptor comes from a boy under three years old who had a stem cell transplant for acute myeloid leukemia, so the T cells may come from the graft donor. The chain is encoded by TRBV5-8 joined to TRBJ1-2, with 7 central nucleotides matching TRBD1. The specimen was PBMCs, mostly from graft donor cells, collected 60 days after TCRalphabeta/CD19-depleted stem cell transplant. The nucleotides are TGTGCCAGCAACACCAGGGGGAGGTATGGCTACACCTTC. This translates into CASNTRGRYGYTF.